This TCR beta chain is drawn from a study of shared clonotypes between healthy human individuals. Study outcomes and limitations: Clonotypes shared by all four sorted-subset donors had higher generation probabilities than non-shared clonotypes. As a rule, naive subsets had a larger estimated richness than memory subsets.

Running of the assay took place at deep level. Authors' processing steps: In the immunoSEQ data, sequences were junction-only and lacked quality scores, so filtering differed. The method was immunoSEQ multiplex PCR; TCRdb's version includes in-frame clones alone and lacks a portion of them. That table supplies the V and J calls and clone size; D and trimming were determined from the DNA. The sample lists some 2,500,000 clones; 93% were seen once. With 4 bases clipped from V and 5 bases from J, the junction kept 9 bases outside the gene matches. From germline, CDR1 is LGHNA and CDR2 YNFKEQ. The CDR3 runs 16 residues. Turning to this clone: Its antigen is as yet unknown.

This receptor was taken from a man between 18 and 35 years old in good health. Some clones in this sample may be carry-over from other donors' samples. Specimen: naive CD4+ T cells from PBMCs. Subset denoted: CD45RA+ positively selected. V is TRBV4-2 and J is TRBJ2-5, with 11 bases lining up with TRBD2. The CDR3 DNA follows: TGTGCCAGCAGCCTGCGACTAGCGGGATATAAGGAGACCCAGTACTTC. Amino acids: CASSLRLAGYKETQYF.